The rows below give T cell receptor beta chains drawn from one sample of a study of blood T cell repertoires in COVID-19. Assay used: immunoSEQ multiplex PCR; TCRdb lists only in-frame clones, some missing. Found here are more than 55,000 clones, around 73% of them singletons; the top ten hold roughly 20%. Input material: peripheral blood. Every receptor here comes from a man older than 75 with active or convalescent COVID-19. Each CDR3 is given with its conserved first and last residue. The D gene is left open where the match is weak. The size entry is marked missing in some rows and otherwise reads once, few, many or a size class.

.	.	TRBV11-3	TRBJ2-5	CASSLGTKQETQYF	TGTGCCAGCAGCTTAGGGACAAAGCAAGAGACCCAGTACTTC
.	.	TRBV6-8	TRBJ1-1	CASSSPGGASEAFF	TGTGCCAGCAGTTCCCCGGGGGGGGCTTCGGAAGCTTTCTTT
.	.	TRBV28	TRBJ1-2	CASRGTAIYGYTF	TGTGCCAGCAGGGGGACTGCGATCTATGGCTACACCTTC
TRBD1	many	TRBV29-1	TRBJ2-7	CSVEGETGSYEQYF	TGCAGCGTTGAGGGGGAGACAGGGTCCTACGAGCAGTACTTC
TRBD1	.	TRBV18	TRBJ1-1	CASSPIGGQVETEAFF	TGTGCCAGCTCACCTATAGGGGGCCAGGTGGAGACTGAAGCTTTCTTT
TRBD1	.	TRBV19	TRBJ1-2	CASSIGSGTGRIGSGYTF	TGTGCCAGTAGTATAGGATCCGGGACAGGGCGGATAGGCTCTGGCTACACCTTC
TRBD2	.	TRBV9	TRBJ2-1	CASSPTIEGSGRNEQFF	TGTGCCAGCAGCCCAACAATTGAGGGTAGCGGGAGGAATGAGCAGTTCTTC
TRBD1	.	TRBV7-6	TRBJ2-7	CASSLGGTAYEQYF	TGTGCCAGCAGCTTAGGAGGGACAGCCTACGAGCAGTACTTC
.	.	TRBV29-1	TRBJ2-3	CSVEDQDTQYF	TGCAGCGTTGAAGATCAAGATACGCAGTATTTT
.	.	TRBV18	TRBJ1-5	CASSPEFGGNQPQHF	TGTGCCAGCTCACCAGAATTTGGAGGGAATCAGCCCCAGCATTTT
.	few	TRBV28	TRBJ1-2	CASSRQGWGGYTF	TGTGCCAGCAGTAGGCAGGGCTGGGGAGGCTACACCTTC
.	.	TRBV7-8	TRBJ2-3	CASSLSSQGGTDTQYF	TGTGCCAGCAGCTTATCGTCACAGGGTGGGACAGATACGCAGTATTTT
.	.	TRBV6-5	TRBJ1-5	CASTTGGNQPQHF	TGTGCCAGCACCACGGGCGGGAATCAGCCCCAGCATTTT
TRBD1	.	TRBV7-2	TRBJ2-7	CASSLLAGQVYEQYF	TGTGCCAGCAGCTTGCTGGCGGGACAGGTCTACGAGCAGTACTTC
.	.	TRBV3-1/TRBV3-2	TRBJ2-1	CASSLGGGQYNEQFF	TGTGCCAGCAGCCTGGGCGGGGGACAATACAATGAGCAGTTCTTC
TRBD2	.	TRBV13	TRBJ2-3	CASSPGTSSLTDTQYF	TGTGCCAGCAGTCCCGGGACTAGCAGCCTCACAGATACGCAGTATTTT
.	.	TRBV25-1	TRBJ2-3	CASSAAISTDTQYF	TGTGCCAGCAGTGCAGCGATTAGCACAGATACGCAGTATTTT
TRBD2	.	TRBV9	TRBJ2-2	CASSVNPWGGNTGELFF	TGTGCCAGCAGCGTCAATCCATGGGGGGGTAACACCGGGGAGCTGTTTTTT